The 2 T cell receptor beta chains presented below share a single source sample, sequenced in a study of human T cells and chemical hapten exposure (TCRdb year 2021). The time point label, read with the paper, signifies: patch test 2, 6 weeks after DPC sensitization. Sample treatment or condition, as interpreted from the label and publication: therapeutic diphenylcyclopropenone sensitization with weekly scalp DPC. The library was produced with RACE. Sequenced using a NextSeq 500. The public reads were run again by TCRdb, first through fastp at Q25 and then through MiXCR, and only productive beta chains were kept. Rows with a matching CDR3 protein are joined into one entry that keeps the most common DNA and genes. Present in this sample are approximately 110,000 distinct CDR3 sequences, 9.2% of which were seen just once. The ten largest make up around 3.1% of the sample. The sample consisted of whole blood, taken in connection with sensitization to the hapten diphenylcyclopropenone (DPC). The source of these receptors is a woman in her thirties or forties with alopecia areata. Some clones in this sample may be carry-over from other donors' samples.

V and J are TRBV12-3 or TRBV12-4 and TRBJ2-7; D gene uncertain. CDR3 size: 16 residues. Trimming cost V 6 bases and J 2 bases, with 20 bases left between them. The CDR3 here is CASSPTGSAATYEQYF. The CDR3 DNA sequence: TGTGCCAGCAGCCCCACGGGTAGTGCGGCGACCTACGAGCAGTACTTC.

This clonotype was detected only a few times. The V and J genes are TRBV7-8 and TRBJ2-7; 9 nucleotides match TRBD1. CDR1 and CDR2 (germline): SGHVS, FQNEAQ. The CDR3 is made up of 15 amino acids. V was pared by 5 bases and J by 4 bases, with 9 bases of the junction left unmatched. The CDR3 bases are TGTGCCAGCAGCACGGGACAGGGACCTTCTTACGAGCAGTACTTC. As protein: CASSTGQGPSYEQYF.